Each of the 28 T cell receptor beta chains below was sequenced from the same sample in a study of blood T cell repertoires in COVID-19. Repertoires were generated with immunoSEQ multiplex PCR, while TCRdb's copy carries only in-frame clones and drops some. The repertoire holds over 150,000 clones, with about 79% as singletons. Source material: peripheral blood. These receptors were taken from a human donor in a cohort sampled during active COVID-19.

The J gene is TRBJ2-3, the V gene TRBV10-3, with a tentative D call TRBD1 (6 bases). Germline loops: CDR1 ENHRY, CDR2 SYGVKD. Deletions cut 5 bases from V and 3 bases from J, with 9 bases between. The CDR3 length is 13 residues. CDR3 sequence (DNA): TGTGCCATCAGTTCTCAGGGGACAGATACGCAGTATTTT. Translated, it gives CAISSQGTDTQYF.

The chain combines TRBV5-4 with TRBJ2-7; D is perhaps TRBD2 (5 bases). V was trimmed by 2 bases and J by 5 bases, leaving 8 bases between them. This CDR3 spans 12 amino acids. The germline V gene encodes CDR1 SGHNT and CDR2 YYREEE (reference sequence). CDR3 bases: TGTGCCAGCAGCTTCGAGGGCCACGAGCAGTACTTC. Translating gives CASSFEGHEQYF.

The chain carries TRBV11-2 and TRBJ2-3, with 10 bases matching TRBD2. The CDR3 covers 15 residues. V lost 5 bases and J lost 1; bases outside the gene matches: 3. The germline V gene has CDR1 SGHAT and CDR2 FQNNGV. The CDR3 sequence is CASSRTSGGTDTQYF. CDR3 nucleotide sequence: TGTGCCAGCAGCCGCACTAGCGGGGGCACAGATACGCAGTATTTT.

The chain couples TRBV18 to TRBJ1-4; D possibly corresponds to TRBD1 (5 bases). Trimming removed 3 bases at V and 8 bases at J, with 13 bases between. The CDR3 has 14 amino acids. Germline lookup yields CDR1 KGHSH and CDR2 LQKENI. The CDR3 here is CASSPGGVPEKLFF. The CDR3 DNA sequence: TGTGCCAGCTCACCGGGAGGGGTACCCGAAAAACTGTTTTTT. The full variable domain, rest sourced from reference TRBV18 and TRBJ1-4, is NAGVMQNPRHLVRRRGQEARLRCSPMKGHSHVYWYRQLPEEGLKFMVYLQKENIIDESGMPKERFSAEFPKEGPSILRIQQVVRGDSAAYFCASSPGGVPEKLFFGSGTQLSVL.

This sequence joins TRBV24-1 and TRBJ1-5; 7 nucleotides align to TRBD1. CDR1 is KGHDR, CDR2 SFDVKD, per germline. This CDR3 is 16 amino acids long. Germline trimming cut 7 bases from V and 6 bases from J; bases unmatched to any gene: 14. The CDR3 DNA is TGTGCCACCAGCCCTTGGGGGACAGATCGGGGTCAGCCCCAGCATTTT. This encodes CATSPWGTDRGQPQHF.

This sequence joins TRBV28 and TRBJ2-7, with TRBD1 matching 7 bases. Germline V gives CDR1 MDHEN, CDR2 SYDVKM. The CDR3 totals 15 residues. V was pared by 5 bases and J by 3 bases, with 10 bases of the junction left unmatched. CDR3 amino acids: CASSPQTGPVYEQYF. In nucleotides, the CDR3 is TGTGCCAGCAGTCCACAGACAGGGCCTGTCTACGAGCAGTACTTC.

The chain joins TRBV2 to TRBJ2-2; tentatively, D is TRBD2 (5 bases). Trimming took 7 bases from V and 5 from J, leaving 11 bases between them. The CDR3 runs 13 residues. Germline CDR1 and CDR2: SNHLY and FYNNEI. The CDR3 region is CASNGVRTGELFF. Here the CDR3 DNA reads TGTGCCAGCAACGGGGTCCGAACCGGGGAGCTGTTTTTT.

The chain uses TRBV30 and TRBJ1-5; a possible D gene is TRBD1 (5 bases). The CDR3 has 14 amino acids. Trimming pared 1 base from V and 7 bases from J, leaving 14 bases between. Germline lookup yields CDR1 GTSNPN and CDR2 SVGIG (reference sequence). The chain's CDR3 is CAWSGGGAEQPQHF. CDR3 in DNA: TGTGCCTGGAGTGGGGGAGGGGCGGAACAGCCCCAGCATTTT.

This clone has only one observation. The rearrangement joins TRBV30 to TRBJ1-6; D gene uncertain. The CDR3 runs 18 residues. The germline V gene has CDR1 GTSNPN and CDR2 SVGIG (reference sequence). The V gene lost 0 bases and the J gene lost 8 bases, with 23 bases spanning the gap. Written as DNA, the CDR3 is TGTGCCTGGAGTGTACTATGGAACTCCACACCCCTCGATTCACCCCTCCACTTT. Its translation is CAWSVLWNSTPLDSPLHF.

CDR3 protein: CASSTQHGTDTQYF. The CDR3 bases are TGTGCCAGTAGTACCCAACACGGCACAGATACGCAGTATTTT. The chain links TRBV19 to TRBJ2-3; D uncertain. Deletions cut 4 bases from V and 1 base from J, with 9 bases between. CDR1 and CDR2 (germline): LNHDA, SQIVND (reference sequence). The CDR3 runs 14 residues.

The chain has TRBV29-1 and TRBJ1-1; TRBD1 is a possible D gene (6 bases). Germline CDR1 and CDR2: SQVTM and ANQGSEA. V was trimmed by 3 bases and J by 4 bases, leaving 15 bases between them. The CDR3 has 14 residues. The CDR3 here is CSVDTGYLGTEAFF. CDR3 nucleotides: TGCAGCGTTGATACAGGGTATCTTGGCACTGAAGCTTTCTTT. Full variable domain (remainder filled in from reference TRBV29-1 and TRBJ1-1): SAVISQKPSRDICQRGTSLTIQCQVDSQVTMMFWYRQQPGQSLTLIATANQGSEATYESGFVIDKFPISRPNLTFSTLTVSNMSPEDSSIYLCSVDTGYLGTEAFFGQGTRLTVV.

The chain combines TRBV15 with TRBJ2-1; D is undetermined. Trimming shortened V by 1 base and J by 10 bases, and 8 bases separated the two germline ends. The CDR3 is 12 residues long. Germline assignment: CDR1 LNHNV and CDR2 YYDKDF (reference sequence). The CDR3 spells CATSRGVVEQFF. CDR3 DNA: TGTGCCACCAGCAGAGGAGTGGTGGAGCAGTTCTTC.

This sequence joins TRBV5-6 and TRBJ2-7; the D is unclear. CDR1 SGHDT and CDR2 YYEEEE come from the germline V gene. The CDR3 is made up of 14 amino acids. The ends were cut back, 0 bases at V and 4 bases at J, with 11 bases in the middle. The CDR3 spells CASSLAGASYEQYF. The CDR3 coding sequence is TGTGCCAGCAGCTTGGCCGGTGCGTCTTACGAGCAGTACTTC.

The V call is TRBV6-6, the J call TRBJ1-1, with a possible D match to TRBD1 (5 bases). This CDR3 has 13 residues. CDR1 and CDR2 from the germline V gene are MNHNY and SVGAGI (reference sequence). V shed 6 bases and J shed 1 base, with 9 bases lying between them. DNA of the CDR3: TGTGCCAGCAGCTCCACAGGGAACACTGAAGCTTTCTTT. Residues: CASSSTGNTEAFF.

The rearrangement joins TRBV6-5 to TRBJ2-1; D perhaps matches TRBD1 (6 bases). V shed 4 bases and J shed 4 bases, with 14 bases lying between them. CDR1 is MNHEY, CDR2 SVGAGI, per germline. The CDR3 runs 15 residues. In DNA, the CDR3 is TGTGCCAGCAGTTGGAAGGGGGTTGCTTACAATGAGCAGTTCTTC. Protein product: CASSWKGVAYNEQFF.

This clone has only one observation. V usage is TRBV6-4 and J usage is TRBJ2-3; TRBD2 is a possible D gene (6 bases). V was shortened by 0 bases and J by 6 bases, with 22 bases between the two germline ends. Germline CDR1 is MRHNA and CDR2 is SNTAGT. CDR3 size: 18 residues. The CDR3 DNA sequence: TGTGCCAGCAGTGACTCGATGGTTCGGCTAGCGCCGGGGGATACGCAGTATTTT. This codes for CASSDSMVRLAPGDTQYF.

The V call is TRBV28, the J call TRBJ1-4, with 7 nucleotides matching TRBD1. Germline loops: CDR1 MDHEN, CDR2 SYDVKM. The V gene end was trimmed by 5 bases and the J gene end by 8 bases; junction bases not matched to a gene: 8. The CDR3 covers 14 residues. CDR3 DNA sequence: TGTGCCAGCAGTGCCCCAGGGGGGAACGAAAAACTGTTTTTT. Its protein product is CASSAPGGNEKLFF.

The chain couples TRBV9 to TRBJ1-4; TRBD1 agrees at 7 bases. Germline V gives CDR1 SGDLS, CDR2 YYNGEE. This CDR3 has 15 amino acids. With V trimmed by 3 bases and J by 8 bases, 10 bases remained unmatched. The CDR3, as DNA: TGTGCCAGCAGCGCCTGGGCTCAGGGGGACGAAAAACTGTTTTTT. Amino acids: CASSAWAQGDEKLFF.

The CDR3 spells CASSQDHWSRGELFF. The CDR3 DNA follows: TGTGCCAGCAGCCAAGATCACTGGTCTAGGGGGGAGCTGTTTTTT. This chain links TRBV3-1 (or the pseudogene TRBV3-2) with TRBJ2-2; no clear D. Germline CDR1 and CDR2: LGHDT and YNNKEL (reference sequence). The CDR3 contains 15 residues. V gave up 0 bases and J gave up 8 bases, with 13 bases separating them.

The chain joins TRBV7-9 to TRBJ2-5; 7 bases fit TRBD2. V lost 4 bases, J lost 5 bases, and 7 bases stayed unmatched. This CDR3 region has 14 residues. Germline CDR1 and CDR2: SEHNR and FQNEAQ (reference sequence). The CDR3 nucleotides are TGTGCCAGCAGCTCGCCCAGCGGGATGGAGACCCAGTACTTC. Its protein is CASSSPSGMETQYF.

V is TRBV3-1 (or the pseudogene TRBV3-2) and J is TRBJ2-5, with 7 bases that match TRBD2. Trimming removed 0 bases from V and 5 bases from J; junction bases left unmatched: 9. From germline, CDR1 is LGHDT and CDR2 YNNKEL (reference sequence). The CDR3 spans 16 residues. The CDR3 protein is CASSQDGAGVGETQYF. The CDR3 DNA reads as TGTGCCAGCAGCCAAGATGGTGCGGGGGTTGGTGAGACCCAGTACTTC.

This clone is a singleton in its sample. The chain couples TRBV7-8 to TRBJ2-7, with D possibly TRBD2 on 6 matching bases. Trimming took 5 bases from V and 3 from J, leaving 11 bases between them. The CDR3 spans 13 residues. CDR1 SGHVS and CDR2 FQNEAQ come from the germline V gene. CDR3 in DNA: TGTGCCAGCAGCCGACTCGGGGGCTACGAGCAGTACTTC. This gives the protein CASSRLGGYEQYF. Drawing the rest from reference TRBV7-8 and TRBJ2-7, the complete variable domain is GAGVSQSPRYKVAKRGQDVALRCDPISGHVSLFWYQQALGQGPEFLTYFQNEAQLDKSGLPSDRFFAERPEGSVSTLKIQRTQQEDSAVYLCASSRLGGYEQYFGPGTRLTVT.

The rearrangement uses TRBV5-6 and TRBJ2-1; D not resolved. V was trimmed by 1 base and J by 0 bases, leaving 8 bases between them. The CDR3 covers 15 residues. The germline CDR1 and CDR2 sequences are SGHDT and YYEEEE. CDR3 sequence (DNA): TGTGCCAGCAGCTTGCGCATCAGCTCCTACAATGAGCAGTTCTTC. This translates into CASSLRISSYNEQFF.

CDR3 nucleotide sequence: TGTGCCAGCAGTCTAGCGGGAGGGCCGCATGAGCAGTTCTTC. Encoded protein: CASSLAGGPHEQFF. This chain joins TRBV28 and TRBJ2-1, with TRBD2 identical over 12 bases. This CDR3 is built from 14 residues. Germline trimming cut 5 bases from V and 8 bases from J; bases unmatched to any gene: 4. The germline gives CDR1 MDHEN, CDR2 SYDVKM.

The chain combines TRBV4-1 with TRBJ1-4, with 8 positions matching TRBD1. The CDR3 covers 16 residues. Germline CDR1 and CDR2: MGHRA and YSYEKL. V shed 2 bases and J 4 bases; nucleotides not matched to a gene: 6. This chain's CDR3 is CASSQQGALVNEKLFF. In DNA, the CDR3 is TGCGCCAGCAGCCAACAGGGGGCCCTTGTTAATGAAAAACTGTTTTTT.

There are a few counts of this clone. The chain employs TRBV9 and TRBJ1-4; 8 bases fit TRBD1. The J segment lost 7 bases and the V segment lost 3 bases, leaving 8 bases of the junction unmatched. Germline lookup yields CDR1 SGDLS and CDR2 YYNGEE. The CDR3 consists of 15 residues. The CDR3 coding sequence is TGTGCCAGCAGCGGGGGACAGGCCGTAAGTGAAAAACTGTTTTTT. Translating it yields CASSGGQAVSEKLFF. The whole variable domain, remainder taken from reference TRBV9 and TRBJ1-4, is DSGVTQTPKHLITATGQRVTLRCSPRSGDLSVYWYQQSLDQGLQFLIQYYNGEERAKGNILERFSAQQFPDLHSELNLSSLELGDSALYFCASSGGQAVSEKLFFGSGTQLSVL.

The genes are TRBV20-1 and TRBJ2-2; 8 bases align to TRBD2. The V and J ends lost 3 bases and 2 bases, in that order; junction bases with no gene match: 8. Germline CDR1 and CDR2: DFQATT and SNEGSKA (reference sequence). CDR3 length equals 16 residues. In nucleotides, the CDR3 is TGCAGTGCTAGTAGATCCAGCGGGGGAAACACCGGGGAGCTGTTTTTT. Residues: CSASRSSGGNTGELFF.

This chain links TRBV5-1 with TRBJ2-2; 8 nucleotides match TRBD2. Germline V CDR1 and CDR2: SGHRS, YFSETQ. The CDR3 spans 16 residues. J lost 1 base, V lost 4 bases, and 6 bases had no gene match. CDR3 region: CASSGSGTRNTGELFF. CDR3 nucleotides: TGCGCCAGCAGCGGGTCCGGGACTAGGAACACCGGGGAGCTGTTTTTT.